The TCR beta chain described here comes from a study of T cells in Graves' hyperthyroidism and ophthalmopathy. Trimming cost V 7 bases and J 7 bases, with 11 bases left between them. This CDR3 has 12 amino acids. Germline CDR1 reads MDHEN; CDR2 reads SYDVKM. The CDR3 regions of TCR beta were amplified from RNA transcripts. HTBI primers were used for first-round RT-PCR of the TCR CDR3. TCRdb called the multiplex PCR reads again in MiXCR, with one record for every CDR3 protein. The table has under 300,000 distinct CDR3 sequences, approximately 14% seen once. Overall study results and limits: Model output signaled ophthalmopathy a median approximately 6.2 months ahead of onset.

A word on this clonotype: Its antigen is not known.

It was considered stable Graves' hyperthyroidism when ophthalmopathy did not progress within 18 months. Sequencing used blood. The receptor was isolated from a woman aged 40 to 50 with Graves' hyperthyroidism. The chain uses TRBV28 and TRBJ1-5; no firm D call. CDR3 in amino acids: CASKLTRQPQHF. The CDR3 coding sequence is TGTGCCAGCAAACTGACGCGCCAGCCCCAGCATTTT. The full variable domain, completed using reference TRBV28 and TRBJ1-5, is DVKVTQSSRYLVKRTGEKVFLECVQDMDHENMFWYRQDPGLGLRLIYFSYDVKMKEKGDIPEGYSVSREKKERFSLILESASTNQTSMYLCASKLTRQPQHFGDGTRLSIL.